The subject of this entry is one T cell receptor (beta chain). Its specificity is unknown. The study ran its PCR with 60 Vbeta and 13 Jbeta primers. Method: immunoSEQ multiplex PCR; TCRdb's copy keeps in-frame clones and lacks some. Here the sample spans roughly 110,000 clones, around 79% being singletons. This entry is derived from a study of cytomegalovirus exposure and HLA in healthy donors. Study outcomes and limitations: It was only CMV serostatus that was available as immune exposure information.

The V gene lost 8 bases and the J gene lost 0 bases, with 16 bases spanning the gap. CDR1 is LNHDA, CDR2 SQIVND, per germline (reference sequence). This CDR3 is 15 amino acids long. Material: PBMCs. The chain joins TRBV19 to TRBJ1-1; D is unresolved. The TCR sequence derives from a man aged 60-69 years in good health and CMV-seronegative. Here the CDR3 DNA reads TGTGCCAGTTCTCCTTCGTTGCAGATGAACACTGAAGCTTTCTTT. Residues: CASSPSLQMNTEAFF.